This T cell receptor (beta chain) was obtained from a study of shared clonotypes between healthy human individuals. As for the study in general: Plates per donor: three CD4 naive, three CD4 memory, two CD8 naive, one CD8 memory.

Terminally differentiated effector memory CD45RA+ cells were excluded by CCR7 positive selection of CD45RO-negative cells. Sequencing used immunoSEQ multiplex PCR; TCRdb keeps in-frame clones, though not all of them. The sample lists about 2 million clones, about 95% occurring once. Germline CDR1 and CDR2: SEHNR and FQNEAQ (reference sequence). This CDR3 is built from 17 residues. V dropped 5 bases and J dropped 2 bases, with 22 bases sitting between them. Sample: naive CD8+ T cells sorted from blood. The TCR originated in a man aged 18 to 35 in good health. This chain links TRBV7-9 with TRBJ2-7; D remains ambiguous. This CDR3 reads CASSPGEDRKFPYEQYF. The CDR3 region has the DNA TGTGCCAGCAGCCCCGGTGAGGACCGGAAATTCCCCTACGAGCAGTACTTC.